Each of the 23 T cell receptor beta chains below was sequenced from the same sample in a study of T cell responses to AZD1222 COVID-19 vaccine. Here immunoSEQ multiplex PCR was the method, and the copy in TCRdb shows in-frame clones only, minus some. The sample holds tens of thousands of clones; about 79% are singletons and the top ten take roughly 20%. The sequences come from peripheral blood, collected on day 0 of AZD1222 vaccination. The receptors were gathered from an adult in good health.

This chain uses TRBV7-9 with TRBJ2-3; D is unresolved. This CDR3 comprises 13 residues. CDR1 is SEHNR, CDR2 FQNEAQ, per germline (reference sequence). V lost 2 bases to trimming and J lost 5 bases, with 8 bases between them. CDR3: CASSLRAVDTQYF. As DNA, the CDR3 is TGTGCCAGCAGCTTAAGGGCCGTAGATACGCAGTATTTT.

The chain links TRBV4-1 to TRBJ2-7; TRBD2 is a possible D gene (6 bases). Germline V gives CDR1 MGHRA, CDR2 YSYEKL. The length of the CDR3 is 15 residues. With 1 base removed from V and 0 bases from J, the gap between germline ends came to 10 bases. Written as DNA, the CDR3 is TGCGCCAGCAGCCAAGGAGGGGACTCCTCCTACGAGCAGTACTTC. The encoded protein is CASSQGGDSSYEQYF.

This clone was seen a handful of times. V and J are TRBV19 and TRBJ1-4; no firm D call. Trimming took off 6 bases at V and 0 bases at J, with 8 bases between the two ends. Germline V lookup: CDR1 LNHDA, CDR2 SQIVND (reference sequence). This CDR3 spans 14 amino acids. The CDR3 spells CASREGSTNEKLFF. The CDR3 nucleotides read TGTGCCAGTAGGGAAGGTTCAACTAATGAAAAACTGTTTTTT.

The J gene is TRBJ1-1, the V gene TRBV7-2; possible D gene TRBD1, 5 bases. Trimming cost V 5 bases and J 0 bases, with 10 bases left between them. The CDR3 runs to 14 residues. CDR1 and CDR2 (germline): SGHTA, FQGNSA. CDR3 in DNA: TGTGCCAGCAGCCGGGACGGCATGAACACTGAAGCTTTCTTT. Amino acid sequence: CASSRDGMNTEAFF. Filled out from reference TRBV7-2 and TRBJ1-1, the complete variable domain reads GAGVSQSPSNKVTEKGKDVELRCDPISGHTALYWYRQSLGQGLEFLIYFQGNSAPDKSGLPSDRFSAERTGGSVSTLTIQRTQQEDSAVYLCASSRDGMNTEAFFGQGTRLTVV.

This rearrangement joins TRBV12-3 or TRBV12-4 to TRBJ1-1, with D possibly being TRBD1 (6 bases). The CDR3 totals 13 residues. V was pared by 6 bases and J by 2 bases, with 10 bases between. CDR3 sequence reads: CASRRQVNTEAFF. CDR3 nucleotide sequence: TGTGCCAGCAGGAGACAGGTCAACACTGAAGCTTTCTTT.

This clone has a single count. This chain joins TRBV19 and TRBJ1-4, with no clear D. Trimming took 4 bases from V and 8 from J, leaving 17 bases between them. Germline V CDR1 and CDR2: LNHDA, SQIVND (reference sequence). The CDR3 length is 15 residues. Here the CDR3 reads CASSNPSDLSEKLFF. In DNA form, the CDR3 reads TGTGCCAGTAGTAACCCCTCCGATTTGAGCGAAAAACTGTTTTTT.

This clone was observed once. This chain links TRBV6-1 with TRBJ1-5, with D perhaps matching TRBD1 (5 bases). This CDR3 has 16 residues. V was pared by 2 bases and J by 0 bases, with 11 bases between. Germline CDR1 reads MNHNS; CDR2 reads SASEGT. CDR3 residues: CASSEPGAYSNQPQHF. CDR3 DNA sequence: TGTGCCAGCAGTGAACCCGGGGCCTATAGCAATCAGCCCCAGCATTTT.

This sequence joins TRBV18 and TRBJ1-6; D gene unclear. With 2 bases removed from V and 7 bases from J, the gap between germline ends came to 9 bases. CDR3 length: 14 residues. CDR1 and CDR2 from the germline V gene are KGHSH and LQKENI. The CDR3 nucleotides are TGTGCCAGCTCACCAGGCACTCACAATTCACCCCTCCACTTT. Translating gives CASSPGTHNSPLHF.

This chain's CDR3 is CASDYGVNQPQHF. In DNA, the CDR3 is TGTGCCAGCGATTATGGGGTCAATCAGCCCCAGCATTTT. The chain links TRBV2 to TRBJ1-5; the D is unclear. Germline CDR1 and CDR2: SNHLY and FYNNEI. Trimming removed 8 bases from V and 3 bases from J, with 11 bases in between. The CDR3 spans 13 residues.

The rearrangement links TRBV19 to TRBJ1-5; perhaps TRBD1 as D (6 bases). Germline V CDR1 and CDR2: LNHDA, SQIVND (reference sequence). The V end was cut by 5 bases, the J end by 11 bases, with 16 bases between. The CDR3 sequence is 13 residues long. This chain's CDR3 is CASSSTGLQSQHF. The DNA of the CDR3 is TGTGCCAGTAGTTCGACAGGTTTGCAGTCCCAGCATTTT.

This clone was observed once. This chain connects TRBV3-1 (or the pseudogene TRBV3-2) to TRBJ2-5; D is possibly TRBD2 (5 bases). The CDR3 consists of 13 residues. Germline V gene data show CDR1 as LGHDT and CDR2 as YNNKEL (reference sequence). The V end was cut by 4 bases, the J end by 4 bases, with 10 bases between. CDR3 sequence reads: CASSRPGGETQYF. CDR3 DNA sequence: TGTGCCAGCAGCCGACCAGGAGGAGAGACCCAGTACTTC.

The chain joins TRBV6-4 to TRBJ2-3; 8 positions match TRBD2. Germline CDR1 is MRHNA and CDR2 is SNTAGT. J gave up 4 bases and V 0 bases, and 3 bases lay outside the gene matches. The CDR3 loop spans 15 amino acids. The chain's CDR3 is CASSDSSGSADTQYF. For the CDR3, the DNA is TGTGCCAGCAGTGACTCCAGCGGGAGCGCAGATACGCAGTATTTT.

This chain's CDR3 is CASTKPGPGEDTQYF. The CDR3 DNA follows: TGTGCCAGCACGAAACCGGGACCCGGAGAAGATACGCAGTATTTT. The V gene is TRBV7-8, the J gene TRBJ2-3; D may be TRBD1 or TRBD2 (5 bases each). The germline V and J ends were trimmed by 7 bases and 5 bases, with 19 bases remaining between them. CDR3 length: 15 amino acids. CDR1 and CDR2 (germline): SGHVS, FQNEAQ. The full variable domain, rest sourced from reference TRBV7-8 and TRBJ2-3, is GAGVSQSPRYKVAKRGQDVALRCDPISGHVSLFWYQQALGQGPEFLTYFQNEAQLDKSGLPSDRFFAERPEGSVSTLKIQRTQQEDSAVYLCASTKPGPGEDTQYFGPGTRLTVL.

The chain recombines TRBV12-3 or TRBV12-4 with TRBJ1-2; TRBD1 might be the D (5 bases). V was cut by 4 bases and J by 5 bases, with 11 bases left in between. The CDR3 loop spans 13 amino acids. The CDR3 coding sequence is TGTGCCAGCAGTTCTAGGACAAGGTATGGCTACACCTTC. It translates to CASSSRTRYGYTF.

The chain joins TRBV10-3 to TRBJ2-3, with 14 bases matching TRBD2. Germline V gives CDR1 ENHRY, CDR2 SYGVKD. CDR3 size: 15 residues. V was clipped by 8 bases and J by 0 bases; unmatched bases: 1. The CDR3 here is CAIRTSGGSTDTQYF. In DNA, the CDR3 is TGTGCCATCCGGACTAGCGGGGGGAGCACAGATACGCAGTATTTT.

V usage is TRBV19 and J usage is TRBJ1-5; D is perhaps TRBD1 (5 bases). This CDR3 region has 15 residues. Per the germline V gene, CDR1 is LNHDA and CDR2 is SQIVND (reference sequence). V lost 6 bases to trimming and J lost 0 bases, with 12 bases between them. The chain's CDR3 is CASSYTGNSNQPQHF. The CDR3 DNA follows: TGTGCCAGTAGCTATACAGGAAATAGCAATCAGCCCCAGCATTTT.

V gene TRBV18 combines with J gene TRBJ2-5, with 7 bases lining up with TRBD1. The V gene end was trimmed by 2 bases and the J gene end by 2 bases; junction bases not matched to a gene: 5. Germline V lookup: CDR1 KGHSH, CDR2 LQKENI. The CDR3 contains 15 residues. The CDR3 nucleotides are TGTGCCAGCTCACCAATTACAGGGGAACAAGAGACCCAGTACTTC. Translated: CASSPITGEQETQYF.

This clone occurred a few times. The CDR3 here is CASAFNAGQGTEAFF. CDR3 nucleotides: TGCGCCAGCGCTTTTAACGCAGGTCAAGGCACTGAAGCTTTCTTT. V gene TRBV4-3 combines with J gene TRBJ1-1; D is unresolved. Trimming pared 8 bases from V and 4 bases from J, leaving 20 bases between. This CDR3 is 15 amino acids long. Germline V gene lookup returns CDR1 LGHNA and CDR2 YSLEER.

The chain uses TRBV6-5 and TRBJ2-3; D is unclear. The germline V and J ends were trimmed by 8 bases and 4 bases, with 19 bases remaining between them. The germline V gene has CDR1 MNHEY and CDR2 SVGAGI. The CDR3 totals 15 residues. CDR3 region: CASYVGAGFADTQYF. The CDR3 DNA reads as TGTGCCAGCTATGTCGGTGCCGGGTTCGCAGATACGCAGTATTTT.

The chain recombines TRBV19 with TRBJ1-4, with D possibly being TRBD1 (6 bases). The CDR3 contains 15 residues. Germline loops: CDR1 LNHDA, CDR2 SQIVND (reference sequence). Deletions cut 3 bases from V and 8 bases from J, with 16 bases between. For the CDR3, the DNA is TGTGCCAGTAGTATGATCGGGACACCTACCGAAAAACTGTTTTTT. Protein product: CASSMIGTPTEKLFF.

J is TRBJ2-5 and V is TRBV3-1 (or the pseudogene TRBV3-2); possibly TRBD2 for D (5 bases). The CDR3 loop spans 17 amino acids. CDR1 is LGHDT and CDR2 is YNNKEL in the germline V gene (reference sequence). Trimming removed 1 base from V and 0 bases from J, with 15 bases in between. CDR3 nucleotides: TGTGCCAGCAGCCAAGGGAGGACTCGATCGTACCAAGAGACCCAGTACTTC. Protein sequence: CASSQGRTRSYQETQYF.

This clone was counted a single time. CDR3 in DNA: TGTGCCAGCAGCTTGCGACAGGGAAATCAGCCCCAGCATTTT. Translated: CASSLRQGNQPQHF. This sequence joins TRBV7-2 and TRBJ1-5; 7 nucleotides agree with TRBD1. CDR1 and CDR2 (germline): SGHTA, FQGNSA. Losses at the gene ends were 3 bases for V and 4 bases for J; bases not matched to a gene: 3. The CDR3 is 14 amino acids.

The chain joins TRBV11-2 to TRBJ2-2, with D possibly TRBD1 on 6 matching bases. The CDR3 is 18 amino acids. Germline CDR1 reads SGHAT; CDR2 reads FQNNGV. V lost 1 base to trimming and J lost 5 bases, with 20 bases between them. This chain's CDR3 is CASSLGSSGYRETGELFF. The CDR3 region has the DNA TGTGCCAGCAGCTTAGGTTCCTCGGGATACAGGGAAACCGGGGAGCTGTTTTTT.